Presented here are 8 T cell receptor beta chains from one specimen sequenced in a study of control samples from healthy donors and cancer patients. Repertoires were generated with immunoSEQ multiplex PCR, while TCRdb's copy carries only in-frame clones and drops some. Seen here are about 120,000 clones, around 88% observed once, and the top ten hold around 3.4%. Sequenced: blood. Receptor source: a man in his forties in good health.

The CDR3 protein is CASSPGQLPSETQYF. DNA of the CDR3: TGTGCCAGCAGCCCCGGACAGCTCCCCTCAGAGACCCAGTACTTC. The gene calls are TRBV5-6 and TRBJ2-5; TRBD1 might be the D (6 bases). V lost 4 bases to trimming and J lost 4 bases, with 17 bases between them. Germline CDR1 and CDR2: SGHDT and YYEEEE. The length of the CDR3 is 15 residues. The entire variable domain, with the rest obtained from reference TRBV5-6 and TRBJ2-5, is as follows: DAGVTQSPTHLIKTRGQQVTLRCSPKSGHDTVSWYQQALGQGPQFIFQYYEEEERQRGNFPDRFSGHQFPNYSSELNVNALLLGDSALYLCASSPGQLPSETQYFGPGTRLLVL.

J is TRBJ2-3 and V is TRBV7-3; TRBD1 might be the D (6 bases). The CDR3 runs to 14 residues. CDR1 is SGHTA, CDR2 FQGTGA, per germline. Trimming removed 6 bases at V and 5 bases at J, with 15 bases between. The CDR3 is CASSPGANRDTQYF. The CDR3, as DNA: TGTGCCAGCAGTCCAGGGGCGAACAGAGATACGCAGTATTTT.

The chain has TRBV5-1 and TRBJ1-1; possible D gene TRBD1, 6 bases. The germline V and J ends were trimmed by 5 bases and 1 base, with 12 bases remaining between them. The CDR3 runs to 14 residues. Germline lookup yields CDR1 SGHRS and CDR2 YFSETQ. The CDR3 reads CASSPGGRNTEAFF. CDR3 DNA sequence: TGCGCCAGCAGTCCGGGGGGCCGGAACACTGAAGCTTTCTTT.

The chain joins TRBV5-8 to TRBJ1-2; D unclear. V lost 0 bases and J lost 3, with 6 bases in between. The V gene's germline CDR1 is SGHTS and CDR2 YDEGEE. The CDR3 covers 13 residues. The CDR3 loop is CASSLVQDYGYTF. The CDR3 DNA sequence: TGTGCCAGCAGCTTGGTCCAGGACTATGGCTACACCTTC.

This clone was recorded once. J is TRBJ1-2 and V is TRBV7-3; TRBD1 is a possible D gene (5 bases). Germline lookup yields CDR1 SGHTA and CDR2 FQGTGA. The CDR3 length is 13 residues. V lost 5 bases to trimming and J lost 2 bases, with 9 bases between them. DNA of the CDR3: TGTGCCAGCAGCATAGGGGCGAACTATGGCTACACCTTC. This gives the protein CASSIGANYGYTF.

This rearrangement joins TRBV7-6 to TRBJ1-5, with 8 positions matching TRBD1. Germline V gene data show CDR1 as SGHVS and CDR2 as FNYEAQ. Germline trimming cut 5 bases from V and 5 bases from J; bases unmatched to any gene: 8. The CDR3 length is 15 residues. Here the CDR3 DNA reads TGTGCCAGCAGCGCCCGGACAGGGCTGCATCAGCCCCAGCATTTT. Translated: CASSARTGLHQPQHF.

This sequence joins TRBV19 and TRBJ1-4, with D perhaps TRBD1 (5 bases). Trimming took off 4 bases at V and 4 bases at J, with 13 bases between the two ends. Germline V CDR1 and CDR2: LNHDA, SQIVND (reference sequence). The CDR3 sequence is 15 residues long. This CDR3 reads CASSSSGTINEKLFF. The DNA of the CDR3 is TGTGCCAGTAGTAGTTCCGGGACCATTAATGAAAAACTGTTTTTT.

This chain connects TRBV7-2 to TRBJ2-7; D is uncertain. Trimming stripped 1 base from V and 2 bases from J, with 9 bases between. Germline V CDR1 and CDR2: SGHTA, FQGNSA. The CDR3 runs to 14 residues. In DNA form, the CDR3 reads TGTGCCAGCAGCTTAGGTGGCCGAACCTACGAGCAGTACTTC. Translation: CASSLGGRTYEQYF.